This T cell receptor beta chain came from a study of blood T cell repertoires in COVID-19. CDR3 length: 14 residues. Germline values: CDR1 SGHTA, CDR2 FQGNSA. The germline V and J ends were trimmed by 1 base and 5 bases, with 9 bases remaining between them. The repertoire was sequenced with immunoSEQ multiplex PCR; TCRdb's copy has only in-frame clones and lacks some. The sample holds 350,000 or so clones, about 83% seen once. The sample consisted of peripheral blood. The chain recombines TRBV7-2 with TRBJ1-5; D not resolved. The receptor was isolated from a man aged 30-40 years with active or convalescent COVID-19. The CDR3 region has the DNA TGTGCCAGCAGCTTAGGCAGGCCCGATCAGCCCCAGCATTTT. Encoded protein: CASSLGRPDQPQHF.